A selection of T cell receptor beta chains follows, all from one sample in a study of T cell responses to AZD1222 COVID-19 vaccine. Clones were read by immunoSEQ multiplex PCR, and TCRdb kept only the in-frame ones, dropping some. The sample holds 110,000 or so clones, around 88% seen once. The specimen was peripheral blood, collected 28 days after the second AZD1222 dose. Receptor source: an adult who received the AZD1222 COVID-19 vaccine. Both conserved end residues are part of each CDR3. Fields, in order: J gene, V gene, CDR3 protein.

j_gene: TRBJ2-1
v_gene: TRBV7-2
CDR3aa: CASSLVLPYNEQFF

j_gene: TRBJ1-1
v_gene: TRBV6-2/TRBV6-3
CDR3aa: CASSYTGQNTEAFF

j_gene: TRBJ1-4
v_gene: TRBV6-1
CDR3aa: CASSEHRPGRENEKLFF

j_gene: TRBJ2-1
v_gene: TRBV2
CDR3aa: CASTRNNEQFF

j_gene: TRBJ1-1
v_gene: TRBV6-2/TRBV6-3
CDR3aa: CASSFTGNTEAFF

j_gene: TRBJ2-6
v_gene: TRBV7-9
CDR3aa: CASSLPLIGSGANVLTF

j_gene: TRBJ2-7
v_gene: TRBV28
CDR3aa: CASSPLERGIGEQYF

j_gene: TRBJ1-3
v_gene: TRBV18
CDR3aa: CASSPPRRFGNTIYF

j_gene: TRBJ1-2
v_gene: TRBV9
CDR3aa: CASSVGRQEYHYGYTF

j_gene: TRBJ1-1
v_gene: TRBV10-3
CDR3aa: CAAGLNQGGTEAFF

j_gene: TRBJ1-1
v_gene: TRBV19
CDR3aa: CASSMGRVTDTEAFF